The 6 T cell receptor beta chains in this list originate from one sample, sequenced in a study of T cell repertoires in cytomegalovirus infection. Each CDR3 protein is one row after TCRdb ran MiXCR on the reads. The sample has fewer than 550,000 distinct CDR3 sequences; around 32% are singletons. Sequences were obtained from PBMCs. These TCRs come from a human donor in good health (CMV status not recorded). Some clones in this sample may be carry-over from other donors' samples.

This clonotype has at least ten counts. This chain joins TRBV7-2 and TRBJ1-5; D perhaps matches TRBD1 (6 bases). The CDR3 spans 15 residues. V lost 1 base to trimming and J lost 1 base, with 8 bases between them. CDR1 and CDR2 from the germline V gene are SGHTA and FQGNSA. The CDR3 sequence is CASSLVQGSNQPQHF. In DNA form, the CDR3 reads TGTGCCAGCAGCTTAGTGCAGGGGAGCAATCAGCCCCAGCATTTT. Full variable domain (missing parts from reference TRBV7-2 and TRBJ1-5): GAGVSQSPSNKVTEKGKDVELRCDPISGHTALYWYRQSLGQGLEFLIYFQGNSAPDKSGLPSDRFSAERTGGSVSTLTIQRTQQEDSAVYLCASSLVQGSNQPQHFGDGTRLSIL.

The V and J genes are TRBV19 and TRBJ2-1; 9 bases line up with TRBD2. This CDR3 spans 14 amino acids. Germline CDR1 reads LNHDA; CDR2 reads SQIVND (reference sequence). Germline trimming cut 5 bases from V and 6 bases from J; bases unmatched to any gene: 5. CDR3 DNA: TGTGCCAGTAGTCGACTAGCGGAAACCAATGAGCAGTTCTTC. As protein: CASSRLAETNEQFF.

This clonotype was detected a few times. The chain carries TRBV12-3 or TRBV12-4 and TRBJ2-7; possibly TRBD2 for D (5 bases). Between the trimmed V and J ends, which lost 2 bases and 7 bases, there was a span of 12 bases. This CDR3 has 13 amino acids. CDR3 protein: CASSLFERQEQYF. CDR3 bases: TGTGCCAGCAGTTTATTCGAGCGGCAAGAGCAGTACTTC.

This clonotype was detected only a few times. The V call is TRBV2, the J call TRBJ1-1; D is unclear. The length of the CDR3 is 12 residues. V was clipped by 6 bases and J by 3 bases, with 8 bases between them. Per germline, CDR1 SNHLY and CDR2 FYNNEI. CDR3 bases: TGTGCCAGCAGATCCGGGGACACTGAAGCTTTCTTT. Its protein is CASRSGDTEAFF.

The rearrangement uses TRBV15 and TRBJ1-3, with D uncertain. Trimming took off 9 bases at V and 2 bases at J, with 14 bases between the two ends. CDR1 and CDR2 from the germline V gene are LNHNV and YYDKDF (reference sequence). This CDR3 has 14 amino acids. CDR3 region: CATQEGGAGNTIYF. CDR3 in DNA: TGTGCCACACAAGAGGGTGGAGCTGGAAACACCATATATTTT.

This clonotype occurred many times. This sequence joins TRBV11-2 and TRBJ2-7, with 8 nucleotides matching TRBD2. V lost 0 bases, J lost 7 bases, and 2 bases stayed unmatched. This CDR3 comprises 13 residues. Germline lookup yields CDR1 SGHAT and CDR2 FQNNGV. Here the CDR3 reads CASSLDLAGEQYF. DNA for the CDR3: TGTGCCAGCAGCTTAGATTTAGCGGGAGAGCAGTACTTC.